A selection of T cell receptor beta chains follows, all from one sample in a study of HIV-infected children after antiretroviral therapy interruption. Via MiXCR, TCRdb re-called the 3' RACE reads, giving one row per CDR3 protein. The sample has about 40,000 distinct CDR3 sequences, about 6.5% seen once. This specimen was CD45RA+ CD4+ T cells from PBMCs, pooled from several time points, taken from a donor given antiretroviral therapy, either interrupted or continuous. Every receptor here comes from a pool of human donors with HIV. CDR3s include the opening cysteine and the closing phenylalanine or tryptophan. A D gene is named only where the DNA matches it firmly. Clone size is not always given. Where it is, it says once, few, many or a class for expanded clones.

J gene,D gene,clone size,V gene,CDR3 protein,CDR3 DNA
TRBJ1-2,.,many,TRBV7-9,CASSRGPNLYGYTF,TGTGCCAGCAGCAGGGGACCGAACCTCTATGGCTACACCTTC
TRBJ2-1,.,few,TRBV20-1,CSGRGGSYNEQFF,TGCAGTGGGAGGGGGGGGTCCTACAATGAGCAGTTCTTC
TRBJ1-6,TRBD1,few,TRBV12-3/TRBV12-4,CASRAGTGRFSSYNSPLHF,TGTGCCAGCAGGGCAGGGACAGGGAGATTTAGCTCCTATAATTCACCCCTCCACTTT
TRBJ2-1,TRBD2,.,TRBV6-2/TRBV6-3,CASSYSNGAGGTNEQFF,TGTGCCAGCAGTTACTCGAATGGAGCGGGGGGAACCAATGAGCAGTTCTTC
TRBJ2-5,.,.,TRBV7-8,CASSRGTEQETQYF,TGTGCCAGCAGCCGCGGGACAGAACAAGAGACCCAGTACTTC
TRBJ1-1,.,many,TRBV5-1,CASSRAAAPGTEAFF,TGCGCCAGCAGCCGCGCGGCGGCTCCAGGGACTGAAGCTTTCTTT
TRBJ2-7,.,many,TRBV2,CASSGEAVTYEQYF,TGTGCCAGCAGTGGGGAGGCAGTAACCTACGAGCAGTACTTC
TRBJ2-3,TRBD2,.,TRBV14,CASSHLAGPNTQYF,TGTGCCAGCAGCCACCTAGCGGGACCGAATACGCAGTATTTT
TRBJ2-7,.,many,TRBV18,CASSSGQLPTAEQYF,TGTGCCAGCTCATCTGGACAGCTTCCAACTGCCGAGCAGTACTTC
TRBJ2-1,.,.,TRBV2,CASKPRAPNEQFF,TGTGCCAGCAAACCCCGGGCCCCCAATGAGCAGTTCTTC
TRBJ2-7,.,many,TRBV28,CASSERALVYEQYF,TGTGCCAGCAGCGAACGGGCATTGGTCTACGAGCAGTACTTC
TRBJ1-6,.,many,TRBV4-2,CASSQDNNSPLYF,TGTGCCAGCAGCCAAGACAATAATTCGCCCCTCTACTTT
TRBJ2-7,.,many,TRBV11-2,CASSRTAQGYYEQYF,TGTGCCAGCAGCCGAACGGCGCAGGGATACTACGAGCAGTACTTC
TRBJ1-1,.,many,TRBV7-9,CASSTGSTEAFF,TGTGCCAGCTCTACCGGGAGCACTGAAGCTTTCTTT
TRBJ2-1,TRBD1,.,TRBV19,CASSRLPGTGERNEQFF,TGTGCCAGTAGCAGGCTTCCCGGGACAGGGGAGAGGAATGAGCAGTTCTTC
TRBJ1-6,TRBD1,many,TRBV27,CASSTTGNNSPLHF,TGTGCCAGCAGTACGACAGGGAATAATTCACCCCTCCACTTT
TRBJ2-1,.,many,TRBV28,CASSRQVNYAEQFF,TGTGCTAGCAGTAGACAGGTTAACTATGCTGAGCAGTTCTTC
TRBJ2-5,.,few,TRBV20-1,CSGQLVGGGETQYF,TGCAGTGGGCAGCTTGTTGGGGGCGGAGAGACCCAGTACTTC
TRBJ2-6,TRBD1,few,TRBV7-2,CASSWTGTGANVLTF,TGTGCCAGCAGCTGGACAGGGACTGGGGCCAACGTCCTGACTTTC
TRBJ2-3,TRBD2,few,TRBV2,CASTPLAGVPDTQYF,TGTGCCAGCACCCCACTAGCGGGAGTCCCAGATACGCAGTATTTT
TRBJ1-1,TRBD1,many,TRBV29-1,CSVSLGQGITEAFF,TGCAGCGTCTCATTAGGACAGGGTATCACTGAAGCTTTCTTT
TRBJ2-5,.,many,TRBV5-1,CASSSLTRQETQYF,TGCGCCAGCAGCTCATTGACAAGACAAGAGACCCAGTACTTC
TRBJ2-3,.,.,TRBV25-1,CASSEEGLRTQYF,TGTGCCAGCAGTGAAGAGGGTCTCCGGACGCAGTATTTT
TRBJ2-5,TRBD2,few,TRBV29-1,CSVAQMTSGSQETQYF,TGCAGCGTTGCACAAATGACTAGCGGTTCTCAAGAGACCCAGTACTTC
TRBJ1-2,TRBD1,many,TRBV6-5,CASSFYGPGTGDDGYTF,TGTGCCAGCAGTTTTTACGGCCCCGGGACAGGGGATGATGGCTACACCTTC